Below, 28 T cell receptor beta chains from the same sample are listed, as sequenced in a study of identical twins. Using its own MiXCR run on the 5' RACE reads, TCRdb lists one record per CDR3 protein. The sample contains about 660,000 distinct CDR3 sequences, approximately 9% of which appear only once. The same sample was also studied in work on yellow fever vaccine responses in identical twins.

Sequenced: PBMCs. Receptors originate from a woman between 18 and 29 years old in good health.

This clonotype was seen a handful of times. The chain employs TRBV28 and TRBJ2-7, with D unclear. Germline V gene sequence: CDR1 MDHEN, CDR2 SYDVKM. The CDR3 has 14 residues. Between the trimmed V and J ends, which lost 2 bases and 3 bases, there was a span of 11 bases. CDR3 in DNA: TGTGCCAGCAGTTTAAACGGGCTACTCTACGAGCAGTACTTC. Protein: CASSLNGLLYEQYF.

This clonotype turned up a few times. The chain uses TRBV11-2 and TRBJ2-5; D is possibly TRBD2 (6 bases). V lost 5 bases and J 2 bases, leaving 21 bases between the germline ends. The length of the CDR3 is 17 residues. Germline-derived CDR1 and CDR2 are SGHAT and FQNNGV. The DNA of the CDR3 is TGTGCCAGCAGCCCCCCGGTGGGGGGAGTGGGGCAAGAGACCCAGTACTTC. Its translation is CASSPPVGGVGQETQYF.

This clonotype was seen a few times. The chain carries TRBV4-2 and TRBJ2-7; D unresolved. Germline loops: CDR1 LGHNA, CDR2 YNFKEQ. The CDR3 spans 11 residues. V gave up 4 bases and J gave up 5 bases, with 6 bases separating them. CDR3 sequence (DNA): TGTGCCAGCAGCCTCGATAACGAGCAGTACTTC. Residues: CASSLDNEQYF.

The chain couples TRBV18 to TRBJ2-3; 9 nucleotides line up with TRBD1. Germline V lookup: CDR1 KGHSH, CDR2 LQKENI. CDR3 length equals 16 residues. Losses at the gene ends were 1 base for V and 1 base for J; bases not matched to a gene: 3. The CDR3 DNA reads as TGTGCCAGCTCACCACGGACAGGGGCCGGCACAGATACGCAGTATTTT. Translated: CASSPRTGAGTDTQYF.

The V gene is TRBV7-9, the J gene TRBJ1-4; D gene uncertain. Trimming pared 4 bases from V and 7 bases from J, leaving 13 bases between. There are 14 residues in the CDR3. Germline values: CDR1 SEHNR, CDR2 FQNEAQ (reference sequence). The CDR3, as DNA: TGTGCCAGCAGCTCCCAAACGACGTTTGAAAAACTGTTTTTT. Amino acids: CASSSQTTFEKLFF.

This rearrangement joins TRBV30 to TRBJ2-3; tentatively, D is TRBD2 (6 bases). The CDR3 loop spans 13 amino acids. CDR1 is GTSNPN and CDR2 is SVGIG in the germline V gene (reference sequence). V shed 0 bases and J shed 4 bases, with 8 bases lying between them. CDR3 sequence (DNA): TGTGCCTGGAGTGTCATAGCGGCAGATACGCAGTATTTT. It specifies CAWSVIAADTQYF.

There are a few counts of this clonotype. The V and J genes are TRBV18 and TRBJ1-2, with 8 nucleotides matching TRBD1. The length of the CDR3 is 12 residues. The V gene's germline CDR1 is KGHSH and CDR2 LQKENI. J gave up 8 bases and V 5 bases, and 4 bases lay outside the gene matches. The DNA for the CDR3 is TGTGCCAGCTCATCCCGGGACAGGGGCTACACCTTC. Its protein product is CASSSRDRGYTF. Supplemented by reference TRBV18 and TRBJ1-2, the full variable domain reads NAGVMQNPRHLVRRRGQEARLRCSPMKGHSHVYWYRQLPEEGLKFMVYLQKENIIDESGMPKERFSAEFPKEGPSILRIQQVVRGDSAAYFCASSSRDRGYTFGSGTRLTVV.

The V and J genes are TRBV20-1 and TRBJ2-3; TRBD2 matches at 7 bases. V dropped 3 bases and J dropped 1; count of bases not matched to a gene: 4. Germline V gene sequence: CDR1 DFQATT, CDR2 SNEGSKA (reference sequence). The CDR3 loop spans 14 amino acids. CDR3 sequence: CSARRSGGTDTQYF. CDR3 nucleotide sequence: TGCAGTGCTAGGAGGAGCGGGGGCACAGATACGCAGTATTTT.

This clonotype turned up a few times. The chain couples TRBV6-2 or TRBV6-3 to TRBJ1-1; D uncertain. The CDR3 is 14 residues long. The V end lost 0 bases, the J end lost 3 bases, and 8 bases lay between the germline ends. Germline V gives CDR1 MNHEY, CDR2 SVGEGT. In DNA form, the CDR3 reads TGTGCCAGCAGTTACTCGGGTAGACACACTGAAGCTTTCTTT. It translates to CASSYSGRHTEAFF.

This clonotype was observed a handful of times. The chain uses TRBV15 and TRBJ2-3, with D maybe TRBD2 (5 bases). The germline V and J ends were trimmed by 3 bases and 2 bases, with 12 bases remaining between them. Per germline, CDR1 LNHNV and CDR2 YYDKDF (reference sequence). The CDR3 runs to 15 residues. Here the CDR3 DNA reads TGTGCCACCAGCAGGGACGGGGTTGACACAGATACGCAGTATTTT. Its protein product is CATSRDGVDTDTQYF.

The chain has TRBV9 and TRBJ2-3; TRBD2 matches at 13 bases. Germline CDR1 is SGDLS and CDR2 is YYNGEE. The CDR3 length is 19 residues. V lost 4 bases, J lost 1 base, and 12 bases stayed unmatched. The DNA of the CDR3 is TGTGCCAGCAGCTTAAGGACTAGCGGGAGTATGAAGGGCACAGATACGCAGTATTTT. As protein: CASSLRTSGSMKGTDTQYF.

The chain recombines TRBV4-2 with TRBJ2-3; D tentatively reads TRBD1 or TRBD2 (6 bases each). Per the germline V gene, CDR1 is LGHNA and CDR2 is YNFKEQ. Trimming pared 3 bases from V and 3 bases from J, leaving 34 bases between. This CDR3 contains 22 residues. CDR3 in amino acids: CASSQSTRGGSLDGQFTDTQYF. CDR3 DNA: TGTGCCAGCAGCCAGAGCACCAGGGGAGGTAGCTTGGACGGTCAGTTTACAGATACGCAGTATTTT.

This clonotype was picked up many times. This sequence joins TRBV7-2 and TRBJ2-7; 7 nucleotides agree with TRBD1. The CDR3 contains 14 residues. Trimming cost V 1 base and J 7 bases; bases outside gene matches: 7. The germline gives CDR1 SGHTA, CDR2 FQGNSA. The CDR3 nucleotides are TGTGCCAGCAGCTTAGGTGCAGGGGGATATGAGCAGTACTTC. This codes for CASSLGAGGYEQYF.

This clonotype was observed a few times. The chain is built from TRBV20-1 and TRBJ2-1; 10 nucleotides match TRBD2. The CDR3 is 14 residues long. Germline-derived CDR1 and CDR2 are DFQATT and SNEGSKA (reference sequence). Trimming took 2 bases from V and 10 from J; bases not matched to a gene: 8. The CDR3 loop is CSARPRLAGREQFF. CDR3 bases: TGCAGTGCTAGACCCAGACTAGCGGGCCGCGAGCAGTTCTTC.

This clonotype has just a few counts. The rearrangement uses TRBV6-5 and TRBJ1-6, with a tentative D call TRBD1 (6 bases). CDR1 and CDR2 (germline): MNHEY, SVGAGI. This CDR3 comprises 15 residues. V lost 5 bases and J lost 10, with 18 bases in between. CDR3 loop: CASSNGQLEVSPLHF. The CDR3 DNA follows: TGTGCCAGCAGTAACGGACAGCTAGAGGTCTCACCCCTCCACTTT.

The chain links TRBV11-2 to TRBJ1-1; D unresolved. The germline V gene has CDR1 SGHAT and CDR2 FQNNGV. Trimming removed 0 bases at V and 1 base at J, with 15 bases between. The CDR3 covers 17 residues. For the CDR3, the DNA is TGTGCCAGCAGCTTAGATTTACGCTATACTCCGAACACTGAAGCTTTCTTT. Amino acid sequence: CASSLDLRYTPNTEAFF.

The table lists this clonotype with many counts. This sequence joins TRBV24-1 and TRBJ2-1, with D perhaps TRBD1 (5 bases). The germline V and J ends were trimmed by 3 bases and 10 bases, with 18 bases remaining between them. CDR1 is KGHDR and CDR2 is SFDVKD in the germline V gene. The CDR3 sequence is 15 residues long. CDR3 sequence (DNA): TGTGCCACCAGTGATCCCCGAGCTGCCAAGGGGGAGCAGTTCTTC. It codes for CATSDPRAAKGEQFF.

This clonotype was found many times. This chain joins TRBV12-3 or TRBV12-4 and TRBJ1-2, with D hard to call. V lost 3 bases and J lost 2, with 10 bases in between. CDR3 length equals 14 residues. CDR3: CASSFAGINYGYTF. The CDR3 nucleotides read TGTGCCAGCAGTTTTGCAGGAATAAACTATGGCTACACCTTC.

This clonotype was found a few times. This sequence joins TRBV18 and TRBJ2-1, with 15 bases lining up with TRBD2. The length of the CDR3 is 19 residues. With V trimmed by 4 bases and J by 6 bases, 13 bases remained unmatched. In germline, CDR1 is KGHSH, CDR2 LQKENI. The DNA of the CDR3 is TGTGCCAGCTCACTCTACGGGACTAGCGGGGGGCCCTGGGGCAATGAGCAGTTCTTC. This encodes CASSLYGTSGGPWGNEQFF.

The chain uses TRBV7-8 and TRBJ2-7; TRBD2 matches 14 bases. CDR1 is SGHVS, CDR2 FQNEAQ, per germline. Trimming at V came to 7 bases and at J to 6 bases, leaving 8 bases not matched to a gene. This CDR3 region has 15 residues. The CDR3 protein is CASTGGLAGVGEQYF. CDR3 DNA: TGTGCCAGCACTGGGGGACTAGCGGGAGTAGGCGAGCAGTACTTC. The full variable domain, rest sourced from reference TRBV7-8 and TRBJ2-7, is GAGVSQSPRYKVAKRGQDVALRCDPISGHVSLFWYQQALGQGPEFLTYFQNEAQLDKSGLPSDRFFAERPEGSVSTLKIQRTQQEDSAVYLCASTGGLAGVGEQYFGPGTRLTVT.

This rearrangement joins TRBV29-1 to TRBJ2-7; D may match TRBD1 or TRBD2 (5 bases each). Trimming cost V 6 bases and J 6 bases, with 12 bases left between them. Germline V lookup: CDR1 SQVTM, CDR2 ANQGSEA. This CDR3 spans 11 amino acids. This CDR3 is CSVGALGEQYF. DNA for the CDR3: TGCAGCGTCGGGGCCCTCGGCGAGCAGTACTTC.

The gene calls are TRBV7-2 and TRBJ2-7, with D perhaps matching TRBD1 (7 bases). The V end lost 0 bases, the J end lost 4 bases, and 13 bases lay between the germline ends. CDR3 length: 15 amino acids. CDR1 and CDR2 from the germline V gene are SGHTA and FQGNSA. The CDR3 DNA reads TGTGCCAGCAGCTTAGCGCGGGGACAGACGTACGAGCAGTACTTC. Its protein product is CASSLARGQTYEQYF. Full variable domain (missing parts from reference TRBV7-2 and TRBJ2-7): GAGVSQSPSNKVTEKGKDVELRCDPISGHTALYWYRQSLGQGLEFLIYFQGNSAPDKSGLPSDRFSAERTGGSVSTLTIQRTQQEDSAVYLCASSLARGQTYEQYFGPGTRLTVT.

Ten or more counts support this clonotype. The V and J genes are TRBV5-1 and TRBJ2-7, with D unclear. The CDR3 consists of 14 residues. Germline loops: CDR1 SGHRS, CDR2 YFSETQ. Deletions cut 1 base from V and 3 bases from J, with 11 bases between. The CDR3 here is CASSLNSWVYEQYF. Written as DNA, the CDR3 is TGCGCCAGCAGCTTGAATTCCTGGGTCTACGAGCAGTACTTC.

The chain joins TRBV6-2 or TRBV6-3 to TRBJ2-1; D is perhaps TRBD2 (5 bases). The CDR3 spans 15 residues. The V gene's germline CDR1 is MNHEY and CDR2 SVGEGT. Deletions cut 3 bases from V and 0 bases from J, with 9 bases between. CDR3 region: CASSYSAFSYNEQFF. DNA for the CDR3: TGTGCCAGCAGTTATAGCGCCTTCTCCTACAATGAGCAGTTCTTC.

Worth noting for this clonotype: A junction boundary mismatches the germline segment, possibly from a read error. The rearrangement links TRBV7-7 to TRBJ2-3, with 9 bases lining up with TRBD1. CDR1 and CDR2 from the germline V gene are SSHAT and FNYEAQ (reference sequence). This CDR3 spans 14 amino acids. CDR3 in DNA: TGTGCTAGCAGCTTAGATGGGACAGGGGATACGCAGTATTTT. Translation gives CASSLDGTGDTQYF.

This rearrangement joins TRBV28 to TRBJ2-7; 11 positions match TRBD1. Trimming cost V 6 bases and J 3 bases; bases outside gene matches: 7. Germline-derived CDR1 and CDR2 are MDHEN and SYDVKM. There are 15 residues in the CDR3. The CDR3 DNA sequence: TGTGCCAGCAGGCTGGACAGGGGGCGAATCTACGAGCAGTACTTC. Its protein is CASRLDRGRIYEQYF.

This clonotype was counted many times. The chain carries TRBV7-2 and TRBJ2-7, with D hard to call. The CDR3 is 16 amino acids. CDR1 and CDR2 (germline): SGHTA, FQGNSA. Trimming pared 1 base from V and 2 bases from J, leaving 15 bases between. CDR3: CASSLDSGGTTYEQYF. Here the CDR3 DNA reads TGTGCCAGCAGCTTAGATTCAGGCGGAACAACCTACGAGCAGTACTTC.

The chain joins TRBV15 to TRBJ2-1; TRBD2 agrees at 7 bases. This CDR3 is built from 18 residues. Per the germline V gene, CDR1 is LNHNV and CDR2 is YYDKDF (reference sequence). V gave up 0 bases and J gave up 6 bases; unmatched junction bases: 14. The CDR3 sequence: CATSRDGREGRLGNEQFF. CDR3 nucleotides: TGTGCCACCAGCAGAGATGGGAGGGAGGGCCGGTTGGGCAATGAGCAGTTCTTC.